This TCR beta chain was captured in a study of neurological immune-mediated disorders. General study points: It was HTLV-1-associated myelopathy that showed the most TCR clonal expansion, while multiple sclerosis showed the least, falling below healthy controls.

5'RACE with 10-nucleotide random UMIs produced the cDNA. TCRdb called the 5' RACE reads again in MiXCR, with one record for every CDR3 protein. Of 11,000 to 15,000 distinct CDR3 sequences in the sample, 7% were seen once. Germline V gene sequence: CDR1 SEHNR, CDR2 FQNEAQ (reference sequence). The germline V and J ends were trimmed by 4 bases and 0 bases, with 6 bases remaining between them. The CDR3 has 13 amino acids. This clonotype was seen many times. The target antigen is unknown. Sequencing was carried out using CD8+ T cells from blood. The rearrangement joins TRBV7-9 to TRBJ1-1; D not certain. The clonotype originates from a woman aged 40 to 49 in good health. The CDR3 region has the DNA TGTGCCAGCAGCTCGGGGATGAACACTGAAGCTTTCTTT. It translates to CASSSGMNTEAFF. The full variable domain, in which reference TRBV7-9 and TRBJ1-1 provide the parts outside the CDR3, is DTGVSQNPRHKITKRGQNVTFRCDPISEHNRLYWYRQTLGQGPEFLTYFQNEAQLEKSRLLSDRFSAERPKGSFSTLEIQRTEQGDSAMYLCASSSGMNTEAFFGQGTRLTVV.